These 3 T cell receptor beta chains were all obtained from the same sample, sequenced in a study of T-cell memory formation after mild COVID-19. In TCRdb, the 5' RACE reads were re-called with MiXCR into one record per CDR3 protein. Here the sample spans more than 250,000 distinct CDR3 sequences, roughly 15% being singletons. Sequencing was carried out using PBMCs or a T cell subset sorted from them (not recorded which). The source is a man between 18 and 29 years old who had mild COVID-19 (a few samples of this study predate the infection). Cell type and time point are not known.

This clonotype has a handful of counts. The V and J genes are TRBV3-1 and TRBJ1-2; D remains unclear. The CDR3 totals 15 residues. Trimming stripped 0 bases from V and 8 bases from J, with 16 bases between. Per germline, CDR1 LGHDT and CDR2 YNNKEL (reference sequence). CDR3 sequence (DNA): TGTGCCAGCAGCCAAGATGAGCGCAGTATGCGCGGCTACACCTTC. Its translation is CASSQDERSMRGYTF.

The chain carries TRBV20-1 and TRBJ1-2; D is possibly TRBD1 (5 bases). The V end lost 5 bases, the J end lost 8 bases, and 12 bases lay between the germline ends. Looked up from germline, CDR1 is DFQATT and CDR2 is SNEGSKA (reference sequence). There are 11 residues in the CDR3. The CDR3 DNA sequence: TGCAGTGCTCGCAGGGAAGACGGCTACACCTTC. Translated, it gives CSARREDGYTF.

This chain connects TRBV5-1 to TRBJ2-7; D unresolved. Germline lookup yields CDR1 SGHRS and CDR2 YFSETQ. CDR3 length: 15 amino acids. V was cut by 2 bases and J by 0 bases, with 12 bases left in between. This chain's CDR3 is CASSFEAHSSYEQYF. In DNA form, the CDR3 reads TGCGCCAGCAGCTTCGAGGCTCACAGCTCCTACGAGCAGTACTTC.